A selection of T cell receptor beta chains follows, all from one sample in a study of regulatory T cells in long-lasting Graves disease. From the multiplex PCR reads, TCRdb called clonotypes with MiXCR, one entry per CDR3 protein. The table records under 700,000 distinct CDR3 sequences, about 16% of them present only once. These data were also reused for a study on T cells in Graves' hyperthyroidism and ophthalmopathy.

The specimen comprised peripheral blood mononuclear cells (PBMCs), sampled at new diagnosis, from a patient treated with antithyroid drugs. The source is a middle-aged woman with Graves disease. Both conserved end residues are part of each CDR3.

CDR3aa | j_gene | v_gene | len
CASTPGGLGGGNEQFF | TRBJ2-1 | TRBV5-1 | 16
CASSLMGGSQPQHF | TRBJ1-5 | TRBV12-3/TRBV12-4 | 14
CASTLLAGSHNEQFF | TRBJ2-1 | TRBV11-2 | 15
CASSFNPRNTGELFF | TRBJ2-2 | TRBV3-1 | 15
CASSRRTGAQETQYF | TRBJ2-5 | TRBV5-1 | 15
CASSINEIQGPLNTEAFF | TRBJ1-1 | TRBV6-1 | 18
CASSAPSGGAPNEQFF | TRBJ2-1 | TRBV25-1 | 16
CASSPDRRGSDGYTF | TRBJ1-2 | TRBV3-1 | 15
CASSRGRSGGELFF | TRBJ2-2 | TRBV2 | 14
CASSEAPGGTSGGNYEQYF | TRBJ2-7 | TRBV6-1 | 19
CSARDPGAATEAFF | TRBJ1-1 | TRBV20-1 | 14
CASSRTGIQHF | TRBJ1-5 | TRBV6-1 | 11
CASSEAGQNIQYF | TRBJ2-4 | TRBV12-3/TRBV12-4 | 13
CASSPGGWNSYNEQFF | TRBJ2-1 | TRBV18 | 16
CAWTRDRVTEAFF | TRBJ1-1 | TRBV30 | 13
CASSGRDRGNTGELFF | TRBJ2-2 | TRBV2 | 16
CASSLGRLSNQPQHF | TRBJ1-5 | TRBV7-8 | 15
CASSPRQTQYF | TRBJ2-5 | TRBV28 | 11
CASTLQGSDTQYF | TRBJ2-3 | TRBV5-1 | 13
CASSPRDTEAFF | TRBJ1-1 | TRBV28 | 12
CSARKLGDPRYGYTF | TRBJ1-2 | TRBV20-1 | 15
CASSQDTSQGYEQYF | TRBJ2-7 | TRBV3-1 | 15
CASSLLASGGYNEQFF | TRBJ2-1 | TRBV13 | 16
CASSSNQQGFQETQYF | TRBJ2-5 | TRBV7-9 | 16
CATSDSKVGAKNIQYF | TRBJ2-4 | TRBV24-1 | 16
CASSKPPGLAKNNEQFF | TRBJ2-1 | TRBV13 | 17
CASSLSGYNEQYF | TRBJ2-7 | TRBV7-9 | 13
CASSFTSDSYEQYF | TRBJ2-7 | TRBV5-1 | 14
CSVRASNQPQHF | TRBJ1-5 | TRBV29-1 | 12
CASSTVVSGANVLTF | TRBJ2-6 | TRBV11-2 | 15
CSARDIRGPQYTEAFF | TRBJ1-1 | TRBV20-1 | 16
CASSLGRGKEPQHF | TRBJ1-5 | TRBV12-3/TRBV12-4 | 14
CASSPEDLRSEQYF | TRBJ2-7 | TRBV6-2/TRBV6-3 | 14
CASSSGTGNMNTEAFF | TRBJ1-1 | TRBV5-1 | 16
CASSLAGLGISGELFF | TRBJ2-2 | TRBV11-2 | 16